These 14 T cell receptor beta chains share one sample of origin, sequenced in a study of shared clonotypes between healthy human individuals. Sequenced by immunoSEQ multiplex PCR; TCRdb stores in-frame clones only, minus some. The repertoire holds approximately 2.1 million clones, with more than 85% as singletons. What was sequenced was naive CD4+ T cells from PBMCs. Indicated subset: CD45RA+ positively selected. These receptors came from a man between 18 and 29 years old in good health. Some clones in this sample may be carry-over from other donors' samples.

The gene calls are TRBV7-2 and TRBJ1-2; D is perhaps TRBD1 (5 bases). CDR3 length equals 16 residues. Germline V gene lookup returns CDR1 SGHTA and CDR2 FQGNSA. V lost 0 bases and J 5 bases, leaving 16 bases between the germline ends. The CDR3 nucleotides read TGTGCCAGCAGCTTAGCGCGAGGGGAAGGAGAATATGGCTACACCTTC. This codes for CASSLARGEGEYGYTF.

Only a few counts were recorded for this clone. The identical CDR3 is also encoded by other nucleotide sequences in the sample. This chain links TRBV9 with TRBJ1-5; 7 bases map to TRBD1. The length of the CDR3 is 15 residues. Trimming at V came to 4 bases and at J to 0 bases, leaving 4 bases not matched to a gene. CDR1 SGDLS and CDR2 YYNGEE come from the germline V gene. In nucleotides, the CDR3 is TGTGCCAGCAGCTCGACAGGGTCTAGCAATCAGCCCCAGCATTTT. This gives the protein CASSSTGSSNQPQHF.

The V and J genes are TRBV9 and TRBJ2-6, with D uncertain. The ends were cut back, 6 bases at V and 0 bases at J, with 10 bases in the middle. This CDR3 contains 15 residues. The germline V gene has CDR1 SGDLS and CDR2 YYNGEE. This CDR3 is CASTTLSSGANVLTF. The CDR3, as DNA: TGTGCCAGCACCACCCTAAGCTCTGGGGCCAACGTCCTGACTTTC.

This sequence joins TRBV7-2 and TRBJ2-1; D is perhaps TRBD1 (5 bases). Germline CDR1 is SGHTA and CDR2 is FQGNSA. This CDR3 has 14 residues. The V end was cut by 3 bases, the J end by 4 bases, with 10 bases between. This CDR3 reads CASSFGQSYNEQFF. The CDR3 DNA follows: TGTGCCAGCAGCTTCGGACAATCTTACAATGAGCAGTTCTTC.

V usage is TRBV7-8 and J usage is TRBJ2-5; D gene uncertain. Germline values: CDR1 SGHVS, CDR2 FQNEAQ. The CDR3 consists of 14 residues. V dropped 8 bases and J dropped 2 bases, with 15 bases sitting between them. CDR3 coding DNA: TGTGCCAGCCGAGAGGTGGGATATCAAGAGACCCAGTACTTC. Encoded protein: CASREVGYQETQYF.

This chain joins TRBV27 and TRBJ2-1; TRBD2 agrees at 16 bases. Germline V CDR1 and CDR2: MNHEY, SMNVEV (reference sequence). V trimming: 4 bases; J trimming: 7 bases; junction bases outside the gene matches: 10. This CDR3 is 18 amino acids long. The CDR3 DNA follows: TGTGCCAGCAGTTCAGGGACTAGCGGGAGGGCCCCATCGAATGAGCAGTTCTTC. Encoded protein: CASSSGTSGRAPSNEQFF.

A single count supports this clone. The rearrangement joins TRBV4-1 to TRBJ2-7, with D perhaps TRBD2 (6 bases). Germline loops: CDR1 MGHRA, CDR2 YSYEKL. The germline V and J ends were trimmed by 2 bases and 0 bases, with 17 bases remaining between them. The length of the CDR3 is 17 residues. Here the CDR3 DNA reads TGCGCCAGCAGCCAATTCCCCCGGAGGGGTAGCTCCTACGAGCAGTACTTC. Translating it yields CASSQFPRRGSSYEQYF.

In DNA, the CDR3 is TGTGCCAGCAAGGGACTAGCGGCCTACGAGCAGTACTTC. It encodes CASKGLAAYEQYF. V gene TRBV21-1 combines with J gene TRBJ2-7; TRBD2 is the table's D call, not checked against the DNA. TRBV21-1 is shown as a pseudogene. CDR3 length: 13 residues.

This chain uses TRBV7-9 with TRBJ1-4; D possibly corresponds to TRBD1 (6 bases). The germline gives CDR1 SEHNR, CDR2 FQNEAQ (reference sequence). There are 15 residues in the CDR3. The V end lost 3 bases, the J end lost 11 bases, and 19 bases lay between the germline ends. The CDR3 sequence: CASSLGDTGWGKLFF. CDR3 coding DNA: TGTGCCAGCAGCTTGGGGGACACCGGGTGGGGGAAACTGTTTTTT.

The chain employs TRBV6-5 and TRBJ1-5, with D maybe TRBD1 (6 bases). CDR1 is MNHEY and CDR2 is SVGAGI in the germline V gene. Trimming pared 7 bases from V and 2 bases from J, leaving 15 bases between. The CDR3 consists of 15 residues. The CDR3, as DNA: TGTGCCAGCACCCCCGGCGGGGGCGGCAATCAGCCCCAGCATTTT. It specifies CASTPGGGGNQPQHF.

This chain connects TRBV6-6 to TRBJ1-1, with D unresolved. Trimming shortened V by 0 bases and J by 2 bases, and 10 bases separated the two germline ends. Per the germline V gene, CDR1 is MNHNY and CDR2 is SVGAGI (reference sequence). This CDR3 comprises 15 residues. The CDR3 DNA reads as TGTGCCAGCAGTTACTCCTATAGTCCTAACACTGAAGCTTTCTTT. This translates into CASSYSYSPNTEAFF.

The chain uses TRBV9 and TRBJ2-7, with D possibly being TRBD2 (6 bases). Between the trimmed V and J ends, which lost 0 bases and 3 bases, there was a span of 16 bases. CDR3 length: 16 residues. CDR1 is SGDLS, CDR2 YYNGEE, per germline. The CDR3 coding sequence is TGTGCCAGCAGCGTAGCTCCGGGACTTGGCTTCTACGAGCAGTACTTC. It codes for CASSVAPGLGFYEQYF.

The CDR3: CASKRDRVTEAFF. DNA for the CDR3: TGTGCCAGCAAGAGGGACAGGGTGACTGAAGCTTTCTTT. The J gene is TRBJ1-1, the V gene TRBV28; the match to TRBD1 covers 9 bases. The CDR3 consists of 13 residues. CDR1 is MDHEN, CDR2 SYDVKM, per germline. The V gene end was trimmed by 7 bases and the J gene end by 5 bases; junction bases not matched to a gene: 5.

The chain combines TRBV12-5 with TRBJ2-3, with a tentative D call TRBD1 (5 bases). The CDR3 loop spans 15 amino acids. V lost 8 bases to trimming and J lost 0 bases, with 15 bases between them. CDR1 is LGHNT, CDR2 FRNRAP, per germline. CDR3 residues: CASRVEGASTDTQYF. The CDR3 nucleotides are TGTGCTAGTAGGGTCGAAGGGGCTAGCACAGATACGCAGTATTTT.